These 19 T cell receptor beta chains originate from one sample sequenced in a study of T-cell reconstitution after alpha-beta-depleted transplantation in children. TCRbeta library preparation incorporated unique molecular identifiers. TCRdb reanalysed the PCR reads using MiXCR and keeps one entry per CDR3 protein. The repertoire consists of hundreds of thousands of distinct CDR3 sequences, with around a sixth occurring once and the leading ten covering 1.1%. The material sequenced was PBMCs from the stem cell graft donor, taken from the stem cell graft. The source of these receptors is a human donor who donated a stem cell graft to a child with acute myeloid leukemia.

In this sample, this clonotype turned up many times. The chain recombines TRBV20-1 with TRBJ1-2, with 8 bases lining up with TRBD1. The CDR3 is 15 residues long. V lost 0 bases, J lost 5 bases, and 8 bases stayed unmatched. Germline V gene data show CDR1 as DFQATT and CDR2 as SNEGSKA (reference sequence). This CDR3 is CSARDWTGLRYGYTF. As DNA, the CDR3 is TGCAGTGCTAGAGATTGGACAGGGCTCCGTTATGGCTACACCTTC.

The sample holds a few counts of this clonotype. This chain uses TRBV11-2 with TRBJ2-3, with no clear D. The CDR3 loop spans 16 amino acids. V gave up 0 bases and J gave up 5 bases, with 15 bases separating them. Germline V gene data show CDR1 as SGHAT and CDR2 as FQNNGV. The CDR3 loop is CASSLDIGQIVDTQYF. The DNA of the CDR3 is TGTGCCAGCAGCTTAGATATAGGGCAGATAGTAGATACGCAGTATTTT.

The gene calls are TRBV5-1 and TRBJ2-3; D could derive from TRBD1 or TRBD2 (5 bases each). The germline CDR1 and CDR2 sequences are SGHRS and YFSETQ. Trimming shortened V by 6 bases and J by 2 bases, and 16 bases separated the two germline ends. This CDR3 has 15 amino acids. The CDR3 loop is CASTAPGTVTDTQYF. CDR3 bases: TGCGCCAGCACCGCCCCAGGGACGGTCACAGATACGCAGTATTTT.

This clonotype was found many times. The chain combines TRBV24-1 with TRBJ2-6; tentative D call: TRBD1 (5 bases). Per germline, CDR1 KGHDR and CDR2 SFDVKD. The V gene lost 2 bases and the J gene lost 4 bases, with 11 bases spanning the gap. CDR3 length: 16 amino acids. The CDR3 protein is CATSDSQGTGANVLTF. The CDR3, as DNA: TGTGCCACCAGTGATTCCCAGGGAACAGGGGCCAACGTCCTGACTTTC.

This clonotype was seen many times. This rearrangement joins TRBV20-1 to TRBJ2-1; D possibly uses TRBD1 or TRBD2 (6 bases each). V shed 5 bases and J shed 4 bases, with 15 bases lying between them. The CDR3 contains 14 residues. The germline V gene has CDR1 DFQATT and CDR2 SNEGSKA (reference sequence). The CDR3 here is CSAGNREEYNEQFF. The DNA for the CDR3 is TGCAGTGCTGGGAACAGGGAGGAATACAATGAGCAGTTCTTC.

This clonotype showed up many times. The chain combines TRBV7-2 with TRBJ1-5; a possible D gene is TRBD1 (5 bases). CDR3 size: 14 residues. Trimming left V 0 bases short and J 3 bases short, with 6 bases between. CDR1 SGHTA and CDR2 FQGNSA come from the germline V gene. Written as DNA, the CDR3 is TGTGCCAGCAGCTTAGCAGGGGCCAATCAGCCCCAGCATTTT. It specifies CASSLAGANQPQHF.

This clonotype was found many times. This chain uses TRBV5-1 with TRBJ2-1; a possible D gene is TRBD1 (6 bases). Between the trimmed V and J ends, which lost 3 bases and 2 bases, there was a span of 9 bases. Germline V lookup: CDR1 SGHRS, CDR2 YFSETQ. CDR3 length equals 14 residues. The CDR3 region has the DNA TGCGCCAGCAGCTCAGGGGACACCTACAATGAGCAGTTCTTC. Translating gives CASSSGDTYNEQFF.

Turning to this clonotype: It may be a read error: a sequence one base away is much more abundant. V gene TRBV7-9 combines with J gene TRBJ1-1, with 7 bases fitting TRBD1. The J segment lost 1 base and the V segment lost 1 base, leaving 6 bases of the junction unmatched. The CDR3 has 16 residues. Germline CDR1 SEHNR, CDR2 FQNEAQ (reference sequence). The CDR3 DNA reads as TGTGCCAGCAGCTTAGGGATGGGACAGCCGAACACTGAAGCTTTCTTT. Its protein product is CASSLGMGQPNTEAFF.

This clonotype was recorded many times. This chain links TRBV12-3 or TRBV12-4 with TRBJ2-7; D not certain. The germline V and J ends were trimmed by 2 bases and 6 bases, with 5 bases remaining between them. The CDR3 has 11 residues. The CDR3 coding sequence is TGTGCCAGCAGTTTATTTGGCGAGCAGTACTTC. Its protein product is CASSLFGEQYF.

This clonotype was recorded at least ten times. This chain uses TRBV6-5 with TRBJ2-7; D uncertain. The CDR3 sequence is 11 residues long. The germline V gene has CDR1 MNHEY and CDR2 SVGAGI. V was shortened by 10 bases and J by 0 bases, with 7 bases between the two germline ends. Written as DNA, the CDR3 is TGTGCCATCGGTAACTCCTACGAGCAGTACGTC. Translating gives CAIGNSYEQYV.

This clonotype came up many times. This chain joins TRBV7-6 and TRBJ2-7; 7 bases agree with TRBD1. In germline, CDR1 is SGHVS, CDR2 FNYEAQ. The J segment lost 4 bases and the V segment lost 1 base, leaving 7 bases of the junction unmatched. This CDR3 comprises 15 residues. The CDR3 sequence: CASSLVTGSSYEQYF. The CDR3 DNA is TGTGCCAGCAGCTTAGTGACAGGGTCGTCGTACGAGCAGTACTTC.

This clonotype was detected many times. CDR3 in DNA: TGTGCCAGCAGTTCACAAGCGGAACAGCCCCAGCATTTT. It is translated as CASSSQAEQPQHF. This chain uses TRBV12-3 or TRBV12-4 with TRBJ1-5; unclear D gene. There are 13 residues in the CDR3. V was pared by 4 bases and J by 7 bases, with 11 bases between.

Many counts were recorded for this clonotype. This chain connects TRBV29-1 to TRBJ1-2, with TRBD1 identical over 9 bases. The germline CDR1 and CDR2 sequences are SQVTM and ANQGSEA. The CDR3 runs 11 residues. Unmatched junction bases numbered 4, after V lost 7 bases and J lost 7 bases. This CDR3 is CSGTGGAGYTF. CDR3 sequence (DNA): TGCAGCGGTACAGGGGGCGCTGGCTACACCTTC.

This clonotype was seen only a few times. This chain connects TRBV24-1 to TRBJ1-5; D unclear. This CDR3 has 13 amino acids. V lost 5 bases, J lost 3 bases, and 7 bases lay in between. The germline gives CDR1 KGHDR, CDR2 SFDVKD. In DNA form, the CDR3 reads TGTGCCACCAGTGCCACGGCCAATCAGCCCCAGCATTTT. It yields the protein CATSATANQPQHF.

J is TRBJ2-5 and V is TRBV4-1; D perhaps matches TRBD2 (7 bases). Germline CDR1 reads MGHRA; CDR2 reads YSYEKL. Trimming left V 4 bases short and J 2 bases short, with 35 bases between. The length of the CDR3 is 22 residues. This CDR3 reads CASSLLYPGGLARGGGQETQYF. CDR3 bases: TGCGCCAGCAGCCTCCTCTACCCGGGGGGACTCGCGCGGGGAGGGGGACAAGAGACCCAGTACTTC.

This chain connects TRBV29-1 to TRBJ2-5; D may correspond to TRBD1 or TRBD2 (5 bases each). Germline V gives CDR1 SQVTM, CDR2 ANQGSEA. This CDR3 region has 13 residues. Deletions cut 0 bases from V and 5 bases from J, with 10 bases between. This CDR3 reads CSVEDSGRETQYF. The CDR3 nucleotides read TGCAGCGTTGAAGATTCGGGGCGGGAGACCCAGTACTTC. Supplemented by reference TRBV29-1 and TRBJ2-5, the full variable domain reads SAVISQKPSRDICQRGTSLTIQCQVDSQVTMMFWYRQQPGQSLTLIATANQGSEATYESGFVIDKFPISRPNLTFSTLTVSNMSPEDSSIYLCSVEDSGRETQYFGPGTRLLVL.

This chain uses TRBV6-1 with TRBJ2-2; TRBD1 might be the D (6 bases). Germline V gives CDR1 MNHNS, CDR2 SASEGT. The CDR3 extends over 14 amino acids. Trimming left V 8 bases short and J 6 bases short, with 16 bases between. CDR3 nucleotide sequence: TGTGCCAGCTCGGAAAGGTGGGGGCCCGGGGAGCTGTTTTTT. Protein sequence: CASSERWGPGELFF.

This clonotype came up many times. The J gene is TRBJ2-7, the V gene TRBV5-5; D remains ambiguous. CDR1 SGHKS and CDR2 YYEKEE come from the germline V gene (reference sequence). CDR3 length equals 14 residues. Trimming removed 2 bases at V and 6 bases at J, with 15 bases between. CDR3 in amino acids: CASSLGSSAFEQYF. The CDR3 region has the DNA TGTGCCAGCAGCTTAGGGTCGTCAGCGTTCGAGCAGTACTTC.

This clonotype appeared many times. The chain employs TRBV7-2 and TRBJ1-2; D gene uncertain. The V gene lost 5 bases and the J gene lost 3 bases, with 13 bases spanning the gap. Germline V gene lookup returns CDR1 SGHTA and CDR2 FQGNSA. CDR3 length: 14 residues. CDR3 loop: CASSDRVGDYGYTF. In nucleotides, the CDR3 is TGTGCCAGCAGCGACCGCGTGGGAGACTATGGCTACACCTTC.